This T cell receptor beta chain is from a study of blood T cells in healthy people across ages. The germline V and J ends were trimmed by 7 bases and 0 bases, with 12 bases remaining between them. Looked up from germline, CDR1 is SNHLY and CDR2 is FYNNEI. The CDR3 consists of 15 residues. A second PCR, run for roughly 7 to 11 cycles, used a sample-barcoded 5' primer plus a J-beta primer mix. TCRdb used MiXCR to reprocess the 5' RACE reads, holding one entry per CDR3 protein. This table holds under 800,000 distinct CDR3 sequences, 43% found once. This TCR came from an older woman in good health. The V and J genes are TRBV2 and TRBJ1-4; D is uncertain. Sample: blood. CDR3 in DNA: TGTGCCAGCACCTCGAAGGGAACAACTAATGAAAAACTGTTTTTT. The encoded protein is CASTSKGTTNEKLFF.